Listed below are T cell receptor beta chains from one sample, sequenced in a study of blood T cell repertoires in COVID-19. The table came from immunoSEQ multiplex PCR; TCRdb's copy has only in-frame clones and leaves some out. This table holds 95,000 to 150,000 clones, 90% found once. Input material: peripheral blood. The receptors shown here come from a woman aged 60-75 years with COVID-19, enrolled during active disease. Both conserved end residues are part of each CDR3. The D gene is left open where the match is weak. The size entry is marked missing in some rows and otherwise reads once, few, many or a size class.

V gene: TRBV27
clone size: NA
J gene: TRBJ2-6
D gene: NA
CDR3 DNA: TGTGCCAGCAGTTATACTGGGGCCAACGTCCTGACTTTC
CDR3 protein: CASSYTGANVLTF

V gene: TRBV27
clone size: NA
J gene: TRBJ1-2
D gene: NA
CDR3 DNA: TGTGCCAGCAGTTTAGGTCTGGGAGGTGGCTACACCTTC
CDR3 protein: CASSLGLGGGYTF

V gene: TRBV18
clone size: once
J gene: TRBJ1-2
D gene: NA
CDR3 DNA: TGTGCCAGCTCACCACTAACAGAAGCTAACTATGGCTACACCTTC
CDR3 protein: CASSPLTEANYGYTF

V gene: TRBV6-4
clone size: NA
J gene: TRBJ2-1
D gene: NA
CDR3 DNA: TGTGCCAGCAGTGACTCGTCTAGTGCTGAGCAGTTCTTC
CDR3 protein: CASSDSSSAEQFF

V gene: TRBV7-3
clone size: NA
J gene: TRBJ1-1
D gene: NA
CDR3 DNA: TGTGCCAGCAGCTTAAGCCCGGTCACTGAAGCTTTCTTT
CDR3 protein: CASSLSPVTEAFF

V gene: TRBV7-3
clone size: NA
J gene: TRBJ2-1
D gene: NA
CDR3 DNA: TGTGCCAGCAGCTTAAATGGGGCGTTCTACAATGAGCAGTTCTTC
CDR3 protein: CASSLNGAFYNEQFF

V gene: TRBV6-6
clone size: NA
J gene: TRBJ2-1
D gene: TRBD1
CDR3 DNA: TGTGCCATGAGACAGGGCCCGACAGAGAACAATGAGCAGTTCTTC
CDR3 protein: CAMRQGPTENNEQFF

V gene: TRBV20-1
clone size: few
J gene: TRBJ1-5
D gene: NA
CDR3 DNA: TGCAGTGCTAGCAGGGGTGGGCCCCAGCATTTT
CDR3 protein: CSASRGGPQHF

V gene: TRBV5-1
clone size: NA
J gene: TRBJ2-3
D gene: TRBD1
CDR3 DNA: TGCGCCAGCAGCTTGGGACAGGGCCCAGATACGCAGTATTTT
CDR3 protein: CASSLGQGPDTQYF

V gene: TRBV19
clone size: NA
J gene: TRBJ1-4
D gene: TRBD1
CDR3 DNA: TGTGCCAGTAACCGAGGGGACAGTCCTAATGAAAAACTGTTTTTT
CDR3 protein: CASNRGDSPNEKLFF

V gene: TRBV7-9
clone size: NA
J gene: TRBJ1-1
D gene: TRBD1
CDR3 DNA: TGTGCCAGCAGCCCCGCCCAAGGGGGCGTTGACACTGAAGCTTTCTTT
CDR3 protein: CASSPAQGGVDTEAFF

V gene: TRBV19
clone size: NA
J gene: TRBJ2-7
D gene: TRBD1
CDR3 DNA: TGTGCCAGTAGTATTGGGACAGCGACATACGAGCAGTACTTC
CDR3 protein: CASSIGTATYEQYF

V gene: TRBV25-1
clone size: NA
J gene: TRBJ1-2
D gene: NA
CDR3 DNA: TGTGCCAGCAGTGAGGCGTCGGGGGGTGGCTACACCTTC
CDR3 protein: CASSEASGGGYTF

V gene: TRBV19
clone size: NA
J gene: TRBJ1-1
D gene: NA
CDR3 DNA: TGTGCCAATCGACAGCCCAAGAACACTGAAGCTTTCTTT
CDR3 protein: CANRQPKNTEAFF